The next 11 T cell receptor beta chains were all read from a single sample in a study of cytotoxic CD8 clonotypes in ibrutinib-treated CLL. Measured with immunoSEQ multiplex PCR; TCRdb has only the in-frame clones, and not every one. The table has under 200,000 clones, roughly four fifths seen once. The sequencing here drew on PBMCs, taken after 24 months of ibrutinib treatment. These receptors all stem from a human donor with chronic lymphocytic leukemia.

This clone was seen a few times. The V call is TRBV9, the J call TRBJ1-3; TRBD1 might be the D (6 bases). V lost 3 bases, J lost 0 bases, and 10 bases lay in between. Germline CDR1 and CDR2: SGDLS and YYNGEE. The CDR3 is made up of 15 amino acids. The CDR3 nucleotides read TGTGCCAGCAGCGCCACAGGGCTCTCTGGAAACACCATATATTTT. Its translation is CASSATGLSGNTIYF.

The gene calls are TRBV6-6 and TRBJ1-5; D is perhaps TRBD1 (6 bases). The CDR3 sequence is 15 residues long. The germline CDR1 and CDR2 sequences are MNHNY and SVGAGI (reference sequence). Trimming removed 0 bases from V and 6 bases from J, with 12 bases in between. CDR3 DNA sequence: TGTGCCAGCAGTTACTCGATGGGGGCGGGTCAGCCCCAGCATTTT. Translation gives CASSYSMGAGQPQHF.

The chain links TRBV12-5 to TRBJ2-7; D is unclear. The germline V and J ends were trimmed by 6 bases and 5 bases, with 11 bases remaining between them. The germline CDR1 and CDR2 sequences are LGHNT and FRNRAP. The CDR3 consists of 12 residues. CDR3 bases: TGTGCTAGTGGCACCAGTGAGCACGAGCAGTACTTC. Residues: CASGTSEHEQYF. Full variable domain (rest looked up from reference TRBV12-5 and TRBJ2-7): DARVTQTPRHKVTEMGQEVTMRCQPILGHNTVFWYRQTMMQGLELLAYFRNRAPLDDSGMPKDRFSAEMPDATLATLKIQPSEPRDSAVYFCASGTSEHEQYFGPGTRLTVT.

The chain uses TRBV6-5 and TRBJ1-5; the match to TRBD1 covers 8 bases. V dropped 2 bases and J dropped 1; count of bases not matched to a gene: 4. The CDR3 contains 16 residues. Germline V gives CDR1 MNHEY, CDR2 SVGAGI. The CDR3 protein is CASSYLSGGSNQPQHF. CDR3 DNA sequence: TGTGCCAGCAGTTACCTCTCAGGGGGCAGCAATCAGCCCCAGCATTTT.

The genes are TRBV2 and TRBJ2-4; D gene unclear. This CDR3 contains 17 residues. Germline V gene lookup returns CDR1 SNHLY and CDR2 FYNNEI. Trimming left V 3 bases short and J 0 bases short, with 15 bases between. The CDR3 region is CASSDRADWGAKNIQYF. Written as DNA, the CDR3 is TGTGCCAGCAGTGACCGGGCGGATTGGGGAGCCAAAAACATTCAGTACTTC.

This clone was observed once. This chain joins TRBV27 and TRBJ1-2; D possibly corresponds to TRBD1 (6 bases). CDR1 MNHEY and CDR2 SMNVEV come from the germline V gene (reference sequence). CDR3 length: 14 amino acids. V lost 5 bases to trimming and J lost 0 bases, with 10 bases between them. The CDR3 bases are TGTGCCAGCAGTCCCAGGGGAACTAACTATGGCTACACCTTC. This gives the protein CASSPRGTNYGYTF.

V and J are TRBV7-6 and TRBJ1-2, with D uncertain. The CDR3 spans 15 residues. Germline V gene lookup returns CDR1 SGHVS and CDR2 FNYEAQ. The ends were cut back, 1 base at V and 0 bases at J, with 9 bases in the middle. CDR3 in DNA: TGTGCCAGCAGCTTAGAACCGGGATCTAACTATGGCTACACCTTC. Amino acids: CASSLEPGSNYGYTF.

This clone was found once. V is TRBV7-2 and J is TRBJ1-5; perhaps TRBD1 as D (5 bases). CDR1 is SGHTA and CDR2 is FQGNSA in the germline V gene. The CDR3 is 16 residues long. Trimming took off 1 base at V and 10 bases at J, with 20 bases between the two ends. DNA of the CDR3: TGTGCCAGCAGCTTAGTTCATGGGGCAGGGAGAGAACCCCAGCATTTT. It specifies CASSLVHGAGREPQHF.

The V call is TRBV9, the J call TRBJ1-6; the D gene is possibly TRBD1 (6 bases). Trimming pared 2 bases from V and 7 bases from J, leaving 13 bases between. The CDR3 is made up of 15 amino acids. CDR1 and CDR2 (germline): SGDLS, YYNGEE. CDR3 DNA sequence: TGTGCCAGCAGCGTTACGACAGGCTCCAATTCACCCCTCCACTTT. Translation: CASSVTTGSNSPLHF.

This rearrangement joins TRBV7-2 to TRBJ2-2; D call uncertain. CDR1 SGHTA and CDR2 FQGNSA come from the germline V gene. The CDR3 is 15 amino acids. The V gene lost 4 bases and the J gene lost 1 base, with 10 bases spanning the gap. CDR3 DNA: TGTGCCAGCAGCTCACTCCCTGGGAACACCGGGGAGCTGTTTTTT. This translates into CASSSLPGNTGELFF.

This sequence joins TRBV10-3 and TRBJ2-7; unclear D gene. V was pared by 4 bases and J by 1 base, with 2 bases between. The CDR3 is 11 amino acids. Germline V gene data show CDR1 as ENHRY and CDR2 as SYGVKD. The CDR3 is CAISVSYEQYF. The CDR3 DNA is TGTGCCATCAGTGTTTCCTACGAGCAGTACTTC.